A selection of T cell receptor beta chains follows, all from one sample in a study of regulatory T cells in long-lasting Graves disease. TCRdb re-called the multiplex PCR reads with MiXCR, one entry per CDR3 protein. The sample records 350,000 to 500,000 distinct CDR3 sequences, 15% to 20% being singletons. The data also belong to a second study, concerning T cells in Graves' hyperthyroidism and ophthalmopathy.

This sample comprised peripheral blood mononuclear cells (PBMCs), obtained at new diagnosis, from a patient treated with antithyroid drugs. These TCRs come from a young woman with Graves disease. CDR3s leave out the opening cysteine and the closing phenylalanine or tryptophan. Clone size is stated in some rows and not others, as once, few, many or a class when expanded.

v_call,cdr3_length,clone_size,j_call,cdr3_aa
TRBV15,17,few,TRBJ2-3,ATSLGTSGGRGSTDTQY
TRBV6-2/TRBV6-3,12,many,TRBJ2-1,ASSLPGTGYEQF
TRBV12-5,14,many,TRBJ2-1,ASGPEGPSSYNEQF
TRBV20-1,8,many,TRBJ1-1,SARDTGLF
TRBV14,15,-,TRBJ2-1,ASSHSRVTPTYNEQF
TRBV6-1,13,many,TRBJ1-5,ASSADRGGNQPQH
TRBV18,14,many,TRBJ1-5,ASSLSAGVQDQPQH
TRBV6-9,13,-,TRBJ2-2,ASSYSNRLTGELF
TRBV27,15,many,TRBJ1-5,ASSSYPGQGVNQPQH
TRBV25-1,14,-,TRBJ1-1,ASSEWGRQGLTEAF
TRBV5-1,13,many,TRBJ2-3,ASSLAAGVADTQY
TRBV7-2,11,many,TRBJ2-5,ASREGAVETQY
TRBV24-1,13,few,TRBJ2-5,ATSDTGQGVETQY
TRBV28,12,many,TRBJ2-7,ASRLAGSSYEQY
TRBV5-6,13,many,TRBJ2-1,ASSPAAHDYNEQF
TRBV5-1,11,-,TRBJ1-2,ASSFNRVEGYT
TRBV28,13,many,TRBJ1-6,ASSLPTAHNSPLH
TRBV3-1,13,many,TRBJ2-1,ASSQRGAGEDEQF
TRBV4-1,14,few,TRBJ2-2,ASSQASQPNTGELF
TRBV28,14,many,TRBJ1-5,ASSDPGQGSNQPQH
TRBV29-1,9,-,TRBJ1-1,SVGTGTEAF
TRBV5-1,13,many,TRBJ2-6,ASSLGQGRANVLT
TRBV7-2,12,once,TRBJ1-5,ASAGPGPNQPQH
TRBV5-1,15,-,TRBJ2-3,ASSLARTSGGTDTQY
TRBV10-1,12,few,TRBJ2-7,ASNAGTWILEQY
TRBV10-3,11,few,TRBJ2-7,AISESGVYEQY
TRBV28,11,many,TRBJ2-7,ASSLGTAYEQY
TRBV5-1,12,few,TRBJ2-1,ASSFRSSQFEQF
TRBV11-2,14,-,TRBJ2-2,ASSLLAGEGTGELF
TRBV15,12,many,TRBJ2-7,ATSSETGSYEQY
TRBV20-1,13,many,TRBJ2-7,SARDLTSRGYEQY
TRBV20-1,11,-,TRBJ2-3,SARERVTDTQY
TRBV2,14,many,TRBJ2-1,ASRQLASGLYNEQF
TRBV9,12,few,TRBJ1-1,ASSPMGKWNEAF
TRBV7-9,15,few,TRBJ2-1,ASSSSLTSGSYNEQF
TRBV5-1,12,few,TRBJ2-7,ASSLETGFYEQY
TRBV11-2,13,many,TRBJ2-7,ASRDFGPVDYEQY
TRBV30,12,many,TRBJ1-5,AWSVSAQHQPQH
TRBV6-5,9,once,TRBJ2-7,ASSSAYERY
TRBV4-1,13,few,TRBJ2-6,ASSQAISGANVLT
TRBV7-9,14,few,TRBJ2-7,ASSLNPGTGRYEQY
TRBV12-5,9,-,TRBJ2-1,ASGFTGQIF
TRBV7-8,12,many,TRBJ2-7,ASSVSGTAYEQY
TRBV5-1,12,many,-,ASSLGTGIDEQF
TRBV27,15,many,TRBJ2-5,ASSLSSQLTTQETQY
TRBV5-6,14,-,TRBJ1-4,ASSLAVGDHNEKLF
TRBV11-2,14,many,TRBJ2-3,ASSLAPAERTDTQY
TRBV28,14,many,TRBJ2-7,ASSSSTSGGRYEQY